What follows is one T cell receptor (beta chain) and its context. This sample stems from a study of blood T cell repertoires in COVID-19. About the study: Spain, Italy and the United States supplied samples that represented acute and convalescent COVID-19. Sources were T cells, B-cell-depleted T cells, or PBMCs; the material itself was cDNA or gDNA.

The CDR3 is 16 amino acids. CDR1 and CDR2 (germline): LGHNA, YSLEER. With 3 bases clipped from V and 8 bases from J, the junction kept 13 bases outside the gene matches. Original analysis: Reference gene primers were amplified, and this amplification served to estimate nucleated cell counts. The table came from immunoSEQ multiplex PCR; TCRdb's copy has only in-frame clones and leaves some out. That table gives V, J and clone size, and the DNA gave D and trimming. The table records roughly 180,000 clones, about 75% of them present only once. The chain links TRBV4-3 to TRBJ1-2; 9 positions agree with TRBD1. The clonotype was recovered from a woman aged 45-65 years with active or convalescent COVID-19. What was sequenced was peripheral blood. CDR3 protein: CASSHSGTGSWGGYTF. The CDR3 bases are TGCGCCAGCAGCCATTCCGGGACAGGGAGCTGGGGGGGCTACACCTTC.